The rows below give T cell receptor beta chains drawn from one sample of a study of regulatory T cells in long-lasting Graves disease. MiXCR was run by TCRdb on the multiplex PCR reads, yielding one entry per CDR3 protein. The table includes about 430,000 distinct CDR3 sequences, around 16% detected once. These data are also associated with another study on T cells in Graves' hyperthyroidism and ophthalmopathy.

The material was peripheral blood mononuclear cells (PBMCs), obtained at new diagnosis, from a patient treated with antithyroid drugs. These receptors were collected from a woman aged 40 to 50 with Graves disease. The CDR3 runs from the conserved cysteine through the conserved F or W. D genes are given only for firm matches. Size tells how often a clone was seen (once, few, many) or the class of an expanded clone, and some rows leave it out.

>many|TRBV11-2|TRBJ2-1|TRBD1
TGTGCCAGCAGCTTAGCCAGGGGGTCCTACAATGAGCAGTTCTTC
CASSLARGSYNEQFF
>.|TRBV27|TRBJ2-2|.
TGTGCCAGCACTGACCTTAACACCGGGGAGCTGTTTTTT
CASTDLNTGELFF
>.|TRBV7-9|TRBJ1-2|.
TGTGCCAGCAGCTTAGGAGAGGGAGGCTACACCTTC
CASSLGEGGYTF
>.|TRBV11-3|TRBJ2-5|.
TGTGCCAGCGAGGTATATGGGGATCGGAAGACCCAGTACTTC
CASEVYGDRKTQYF
>many|TRBV2|TRBJ2-7|.
TGTGCCAGCAGTGCCGGACCACAGGGTCCCGAGCAGTACTTC
CASSAGPQGPEQYF
>many|TRBV6-1|TRBJ1-6|.
TGTGCCAGCAGCTCGGGAAGCTCCTATAATTCACCCCTCCACTTT
CASSSGSSYNSPLHF
>few|TRBV7-9|TRBJ1-1|.
TGTGCCAGCAGCTTTGCCTTGGGTGAAGCTTTCTTT
CASSFALGEAFF
>few|TRBV3-1|TRBJ2-7|.
TGTGCCAGCAGCCAAGCCAGGTCTGCCTACGAGCAGTACTTC
CASSQARSAYEQYF
>many|TRBV28|TRBJ2-7|.
TGTGCCAGCGGCTTTTGGGACTACGAGCAGTACTTC
CASGFWDYEQYF
>many|TRBV5-6|TRBJ2-5|.
TGTGCCAGCAGCTTTGAGGGAAACCAAGAGACCCAGTACTTC
CASSFEGNQETQYF
>many|TRBV15|TRBJ2-1|.
TGTGCCACCAGCAGAGTAAGCGCCCTTAGTGAGCAGTTCTTC
CATSRVSALSEQFF
>.|TRBV28|TRBJ1-5|TRBD1
TGTGCCAGCAGTTCGACAGGGTGGGACAATCAGCCCCAGCATTTT
CASSSTGWDNQPQHF
>many|TRBV20-1|TRBJ1-2|.
TGCAGTGCTATACTGACAGACCTCTATGGCTACACCTTC
CSAILTDLYGYTF
>many|TRBV14|TRBJ2-2|.
TGTGCCAGCAGCCCATACGGGGTCGGGGAGCTGTTTTTT
CASSPYGVGELFF
>.|TRBV12-3/TRBV12-4|TRBJ2-5|TRBD1
TGTGCCAGCAGTCCAAGGACAGGACGTGGGTCAGAGACCCAGTACTTC
CASSPRTGRGSETQYF
>.|TRBV9|TRBJ2-7|.
TGTGCCAGCAGCGTAGGGGGGGGGGGCAACTACGAGCAGTACTTC
CASSVGGGGNYEQYF
>many|TRBV12-3/TRBV12-4|TRBJ1-2|TRBD1
TGTGCCAGCAGTTTACTAGGGGGCGCGGGAAACGGCTACACCTTC
CASSLLGGAGNGYTF
>.|TRBV5-4|TRBJ1-1|.
TGTGCCAGCAGCGCATCTGGGGGAGTAGGAAACACTGAAGCTTTCTTT
CASSASGGVGNTEAFF
>.|TRBV7-8|TRBJ1-5|.
TGTGCCAGCAGCTTAGGAGAGCATAGCAATCAGCCCCAGCATTTT
CASSLGEHSNQPQHF
>.|TRBV7-3|TRBJ2-1|TRBD2
TGTGCCAGCAGCTTAACATCGGGAGGGCCAAGTAAAAACAATGAGCAGTTCTTC
CASSLTSGGPSKNNEQFF
>many|TRBV19|TRBJ2-4|.
TGTGCCAGTAGTAATCACAGGGTTGGAGCCAAAAACATTCAGTACTTC
CASSNHRVGAKNIQYF
>many|TRBV20-1|TRBJ2-1|.
TGCAGTGCTAGATCGCCGGGAGCCTTCTCCTACAATGAGCAGTTCTTC
CSARSPGAFSYNEQFF
>few|TRBV5-4|TRBJ1-2|.
TGTGCCAGCAGCTTGGATGGGGAAAACTATGGCTACACCTTC
CASSLDGENYGYTF
>many|TRBV12-3/TRBV12-4|TRBJ2-4|TRBD1
TGTGCCAGCAGTTTCACGGACAGGGACGAAAACATTCAGTACTTC
CASSFTDRDENIQYF
>many|TRBV10-3|TRBJ2-3|TRBD1
TGTGCCATCAGACCGGGACAGGGGGCCGATACGCAGTATTTT
CAIRPGQGADTQYF
>few|TRBV20-1|TRBJ2-3|TRBD1
TGCAGTGCTCCGGGACAGGGTATTTGGGCAGATACGCAGTATTTT
CSAPGQGIWADTQYF
>.|TRBV20-1|TRBJ2-1|.
TGCAGTGCGAGCCATGGGCAGAGCTCCTACAATGAGCAGTTCTTC
CSASHGQSSYNEQFF
>many|TRBV10-3|TRBJ2-1|.
TGTGCCATCAGAGGGGGGTCTGATGAGCAGTTCTTC
CAIRGGSDEQFF
>many|TRBV12-3/TRBV12-4|TRBJ1-2|.
TGTGCCAGCAGTTCCCAAAGCGGGGGCCTACCGTATGGCTACACCTTC
CASSSQSGGLPYGYTF